This T cell receptor (beta chain) was captured in a study of T cells in Graves' hyperthyroidism and ophthalmopathy. Study results and caveats: Within blood appeared most thyroid clonotypes that had expanded above 0.001. Ophthalmopathy stood apart from stable hyperthyroidism in a 13 V-J model.

Patients were excluded because of uncontrolled infection, other autoimmune disease, pregnancy or lactation. Orbital computed tomography, thyroid ultrasound, serum thyroxine and TRAb, and clinical symptoms together informed the diagnoses. The V end lost 2 bases, the J end lost 2 bases, and 6 bases lay between the germline ends. In germline, CDR1 is SGHTA, CDR2 FQGTGA. The CDR3 consists of 13 residues. As for this clonotype: Antigen unknown.

TCR beta CDR3 region amplification was performed from RNA transcripts. A first-round RT-PCR of the TCR CDR3 used the HTBI primer set. Using its own MiXCR run on the multiplex PCR reads, TCRdb lists one record per CDR3 protein. The table includes fewer than 650,000 distinct CDR3 sequences, 35% to 50% detected once. The TCR originated in an adult woman with Graves' disease, either hyperthyroidism or ophthalmopathy (not recorded which). The specimen was peripheral blood or thyroid tissue (not recorded which). The chain couples TRBV7-3 to TRBJ2-5; D unclear. The CDR3 nucleotides read TGTGCCAGCAGCTTACAAGCTCAAGAGACCCAGTACTTC. Amino acid sequence: CASSLQAQETQYF.